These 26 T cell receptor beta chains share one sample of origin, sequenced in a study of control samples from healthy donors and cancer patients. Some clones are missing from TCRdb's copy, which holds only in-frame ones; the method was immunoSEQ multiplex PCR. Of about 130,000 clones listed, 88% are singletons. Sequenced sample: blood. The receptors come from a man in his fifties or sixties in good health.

The CDR3 DNA sequence: TGCGCCAGCAGCCAAGAGGACAGGGCAAATCAGCCCCAGCATTTT. The encoded protein is CASSQEDRANQPQHF. The chain uses TRBV4-1 and TRBJ1-5; 8 nucleotides agree with TRBD1. The CDR3 runs to 15 residues. The V segment lost 0 bases and the J segment 4 bases; nucleotides outside the gene matches: 2. CDR1 is MGHRA, CDR2 YSYEKL, per germline.

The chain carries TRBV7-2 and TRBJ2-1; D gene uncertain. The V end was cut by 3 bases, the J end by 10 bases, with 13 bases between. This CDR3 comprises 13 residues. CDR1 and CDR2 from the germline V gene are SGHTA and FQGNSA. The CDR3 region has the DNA TGTGCCAGCAGCTTGGGGTTTGTGAGAGAGCAGTTCTTC. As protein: CASSLGFVREQFF.

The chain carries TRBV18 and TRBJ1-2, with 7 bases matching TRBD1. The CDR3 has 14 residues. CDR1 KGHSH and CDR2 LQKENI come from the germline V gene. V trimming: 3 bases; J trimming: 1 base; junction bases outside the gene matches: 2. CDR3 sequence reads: CASSPGQINYGYTF. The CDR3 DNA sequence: TGTGCCAGCTCACCGGGACAGATTAACTATGGCTACACCTTC.

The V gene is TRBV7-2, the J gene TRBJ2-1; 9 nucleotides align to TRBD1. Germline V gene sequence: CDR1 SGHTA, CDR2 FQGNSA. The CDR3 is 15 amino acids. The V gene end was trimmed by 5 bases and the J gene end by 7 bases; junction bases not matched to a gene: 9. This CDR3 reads CASSTGQGKVNEQFF. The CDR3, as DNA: TGTGCCAGCAGCACGGGACAGGGAAAGGTAAATGAGCAGTTCTTC.

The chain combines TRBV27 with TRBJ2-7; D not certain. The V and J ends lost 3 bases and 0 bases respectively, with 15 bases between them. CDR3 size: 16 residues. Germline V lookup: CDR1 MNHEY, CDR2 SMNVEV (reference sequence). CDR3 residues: CASSFSDGDRSYEQYF. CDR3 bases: TGTGCCAGCAGTTTTTCGGACGGTGACCGCTCCTACGAGCAGTACTTC.

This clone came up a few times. CDR3 nucleotides: TGTGCCAGCAGCCAAGGACAAAGGGCGTACAATGAGCAGTTCTTC. The encoded protein is CASSQGQRAYNEQFF. The V call is TRBV14, the J call TRBJ2-1; D remains unclear. Germline V gene sequence: CDR1 SGHDN, CDR2 FVKESK. V dropped 1 base and J dropped 4 bases, with 11 bases sitting between them. The CDR3 is 15 amino acids.

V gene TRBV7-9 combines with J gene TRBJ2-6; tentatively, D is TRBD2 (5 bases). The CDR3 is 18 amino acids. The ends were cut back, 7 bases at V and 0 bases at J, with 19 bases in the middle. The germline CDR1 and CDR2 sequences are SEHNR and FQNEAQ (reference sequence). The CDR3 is CASNVGFWESSGANVLTF. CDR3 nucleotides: TGTGCCAGCAACGTGGGCTTTTGGGAGAGCTCTGGGGCCAACGTCCTGACTTTC.

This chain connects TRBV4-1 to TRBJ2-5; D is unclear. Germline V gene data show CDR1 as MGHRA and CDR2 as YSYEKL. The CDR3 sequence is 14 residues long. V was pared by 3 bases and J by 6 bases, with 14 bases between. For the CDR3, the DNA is TGCGCCAGCAGCCACCCACCTGGGGTGAAGACCCAGTACTTC. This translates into CASSHPPGVKTQYF.

CDR3 DNA sequence: TGTGCCAGCAGTTTTCCCCCATCGGGCTTGGCCGGGGAGCTGTTTTTT. This sequence encodes CASSFPPSGLAGELFF. The chain is built from TRBV28 and TRBJ2-2; D remains ambiguous. CDR1 and CDR2 from the germline V gene are MDHEN and SYDVKM. The V end was cut by 3 bases, the J end by 6 bases, with 17 bases between. The CDR3 runs to 16 residues.

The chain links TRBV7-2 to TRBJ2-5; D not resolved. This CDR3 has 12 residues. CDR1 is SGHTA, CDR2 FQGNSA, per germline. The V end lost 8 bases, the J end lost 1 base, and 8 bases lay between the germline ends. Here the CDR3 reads CASGSFQETQYF. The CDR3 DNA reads TGTGCCAGCGGGTCCTTCCAAGAGACCCAGTACTTC. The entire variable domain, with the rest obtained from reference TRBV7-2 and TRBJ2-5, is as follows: GAGVSQSPSNKVTEKGKDVELRCDPISGHTALYWYRQSLGQGLEFLIYFQGNSAPDKSGLPSDRFSAERTGGSVSTLTIQRTQQEDSAVYLCASGSFQETQYFGPGTRLLVL.

The CDR3, as DNA: TGTGCCTGGAGGGACTACGATAATTCACCCCTCCACTTT. It encodes CAWRDYDNSPLHF. This chain uses TRBV30 with TRBJ1-6; D remains unclear. This CDR3 has 13 amino acids. Per the germline V gene, CDR1 is GTSNPN and CDR2 is SVGIG (reference sequence). V was clipped by 3 bases and J by 5 bases, with 8 bases between them. Using reference TRBV30 and TRBJ1-6 for the parts outside the CDR3, the full variable domain is SQTIHQWPATLVQPVGSPLSLECTVEGTSNPNLYWYRQAAGRGLQLLFYSVGIGQISSEVPQNLSASRPQDRQFILSSKKLLLSDSGFYLCAWRDYDNSPLHFGNGTRLTVT.

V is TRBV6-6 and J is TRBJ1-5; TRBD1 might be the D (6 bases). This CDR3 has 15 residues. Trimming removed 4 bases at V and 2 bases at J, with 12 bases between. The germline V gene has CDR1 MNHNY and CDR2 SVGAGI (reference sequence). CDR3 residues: CASSFSRGRNQPQHF. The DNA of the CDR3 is TGTGCCAGCAGTTTCAGCAGGGGTCGCAATCAGCCCCAGCATTTT.

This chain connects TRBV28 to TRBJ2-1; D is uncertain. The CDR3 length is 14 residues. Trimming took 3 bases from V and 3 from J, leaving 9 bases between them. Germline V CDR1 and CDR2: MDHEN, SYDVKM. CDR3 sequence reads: CASSLGGRYNEQFF. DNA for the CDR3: TGTGCCAGCAGTTTGGGTGGTCGCTACAATGAGCAGTTCTTC. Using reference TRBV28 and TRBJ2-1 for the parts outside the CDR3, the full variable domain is DVKVTQSSRYLVKRTGEKVFLECVQDMDHENMFWYRQDPGLGLRLIYFSYDVKMKEKGDIPEGYSVSREKKERFSLILESASTNQTSMYLCASSLGGRYNEQFFGPGTRLTVL.

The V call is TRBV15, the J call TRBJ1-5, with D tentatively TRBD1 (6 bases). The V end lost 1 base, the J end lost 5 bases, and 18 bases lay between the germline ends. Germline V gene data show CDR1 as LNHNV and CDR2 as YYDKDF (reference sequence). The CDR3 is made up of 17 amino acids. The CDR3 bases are TGTGCCACCAGCAGAGGATTGGCAGGGGTCGTCGATCAGCCCCAGCATTTT. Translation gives CATSRGLAGVVDQPQHF.

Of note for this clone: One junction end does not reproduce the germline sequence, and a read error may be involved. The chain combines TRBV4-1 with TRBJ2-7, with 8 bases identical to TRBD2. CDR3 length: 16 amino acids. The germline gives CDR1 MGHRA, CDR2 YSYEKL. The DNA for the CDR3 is TGCGCCAGCAGCCAAGGCCCGAGCGGGGGCTCCCACGAGCAGTACTTC. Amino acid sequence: CASSQGPSGGSHEQYF.

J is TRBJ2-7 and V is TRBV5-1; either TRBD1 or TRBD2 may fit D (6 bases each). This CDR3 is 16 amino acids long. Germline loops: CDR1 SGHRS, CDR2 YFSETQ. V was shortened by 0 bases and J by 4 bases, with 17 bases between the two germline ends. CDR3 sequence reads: CASSLDPGAQAYEQYF. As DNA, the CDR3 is TGCGCCAGCAGCTTGGATCCGGGGGCCCAAGCATACGAGCAGTACTTC.

CDR3 nucleotide sequence: TGTGCCAGCAGCTTAGGTCCGGGACTAGCCTCCTACAATGAGCAGTTCTTC. This sequence encodes CASSLGPGLASYNEQFF. The rearrangement joins TRBV11-2 to TRBJ2-1, with 9 bases identical to TRBD2. CDR3 length equals 17 residues. CDR1 is SGHAT, CDR2 FQNNGV, per germline. After removal of 1 base from V and 0 bases from J, the junction contained 4 bases not matched to a gene.

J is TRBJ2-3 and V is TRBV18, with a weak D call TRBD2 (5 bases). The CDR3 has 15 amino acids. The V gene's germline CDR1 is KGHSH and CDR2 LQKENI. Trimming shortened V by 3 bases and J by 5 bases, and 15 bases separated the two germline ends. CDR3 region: CASSPNFGREDTQYF. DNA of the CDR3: TGTGCCAGCTCACCCAACTTCGGTCGGGAAGATACGCAGTATTTT.

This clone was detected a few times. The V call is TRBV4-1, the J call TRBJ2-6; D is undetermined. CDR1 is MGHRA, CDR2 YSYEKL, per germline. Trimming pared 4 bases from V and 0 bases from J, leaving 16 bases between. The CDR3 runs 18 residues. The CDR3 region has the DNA TGCGCCAGCAGCCTACTCCTTTTAGGTAGCTCTGGGGCCAACGTCCTGACTTTC. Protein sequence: CASSLLLLGSSGANVLTF.

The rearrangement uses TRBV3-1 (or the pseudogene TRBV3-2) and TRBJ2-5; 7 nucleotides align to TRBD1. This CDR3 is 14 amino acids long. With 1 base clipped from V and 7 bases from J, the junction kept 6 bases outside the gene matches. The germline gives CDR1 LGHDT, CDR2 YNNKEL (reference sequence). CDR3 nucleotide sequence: TGTGCCAGCAGCCAAGGGACAGGTTCGGGGACCCAGTACTTC. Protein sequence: CASSQGTGSGTQYF.

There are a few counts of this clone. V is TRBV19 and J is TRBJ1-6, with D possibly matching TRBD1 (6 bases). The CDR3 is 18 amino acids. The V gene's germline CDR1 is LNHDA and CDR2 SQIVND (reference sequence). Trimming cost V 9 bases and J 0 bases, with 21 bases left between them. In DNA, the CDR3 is TGTGCCAGCCGGGGGGGGCCCACGTCATACTCCTATAATTCACCCCTCCACTTT. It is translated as CASRGGPTSYSYNSPLHF. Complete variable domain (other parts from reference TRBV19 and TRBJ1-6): DGGITQSPKYLFRKEGQNVTLSCEQNLNHDAMYWYRQDPGQGLRLIYYSQIVNDFQKGDIAEGYSVSREKKESFPLTVTSAQKNPTAFYLCASRGGPTSYSYNSPLHFGNGTRLTVT.

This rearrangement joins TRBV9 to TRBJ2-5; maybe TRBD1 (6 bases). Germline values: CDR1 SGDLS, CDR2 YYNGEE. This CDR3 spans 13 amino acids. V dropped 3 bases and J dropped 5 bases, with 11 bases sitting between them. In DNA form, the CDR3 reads TGTGCCAGCAGCGACAGGGTTGCCGAGACCCAGTACTTC. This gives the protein CASSDRVAETQYF.

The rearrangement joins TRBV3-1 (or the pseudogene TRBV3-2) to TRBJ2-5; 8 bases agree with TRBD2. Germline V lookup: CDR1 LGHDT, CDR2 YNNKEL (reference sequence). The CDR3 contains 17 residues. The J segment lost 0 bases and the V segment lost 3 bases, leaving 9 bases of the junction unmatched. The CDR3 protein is CASSQARASGYQETQYF. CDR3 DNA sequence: TGTGCCAGCAGCCAGGCTAGGGCTAGCGGGTACCAAGAGACCCAGTACTTC.

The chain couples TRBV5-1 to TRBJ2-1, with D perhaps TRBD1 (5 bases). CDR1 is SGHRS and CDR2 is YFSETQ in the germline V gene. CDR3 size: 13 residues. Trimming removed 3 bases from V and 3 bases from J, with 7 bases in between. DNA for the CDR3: TGCGCCAGCAGCTCAGGGTTCTACAATGAGCAGTTCTTC. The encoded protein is CASSSGFYNEQFF.

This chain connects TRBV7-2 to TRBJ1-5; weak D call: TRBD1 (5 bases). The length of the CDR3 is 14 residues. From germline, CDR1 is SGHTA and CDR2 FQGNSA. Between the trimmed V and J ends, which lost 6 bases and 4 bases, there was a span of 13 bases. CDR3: CASSFGAPNQPQHF. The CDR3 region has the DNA TGTGCCAGCAGTTTTGGGGCACCAAATCAGCCCCAGCATTTT.

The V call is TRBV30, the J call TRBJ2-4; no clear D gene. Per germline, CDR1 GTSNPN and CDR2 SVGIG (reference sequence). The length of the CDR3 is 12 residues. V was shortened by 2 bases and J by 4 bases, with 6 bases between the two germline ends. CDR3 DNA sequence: TGTGCCTGGAGTTATGGGAAAAACATTCAGTACTTC. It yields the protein CAWSYGKNIQYF.